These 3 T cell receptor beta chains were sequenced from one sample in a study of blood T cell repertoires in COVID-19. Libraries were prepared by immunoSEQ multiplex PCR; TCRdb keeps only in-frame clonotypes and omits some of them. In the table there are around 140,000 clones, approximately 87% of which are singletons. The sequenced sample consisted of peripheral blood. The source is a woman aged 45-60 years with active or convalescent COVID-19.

CDR3 region: CASSVGLAQETQYF. The CDR3 nucleotides read TGTGCCAGCAGCGTCGGACTAGCGCAAGAGACCCAGTACTTC. V gene TRBV9 combines with J gene TRBJ2-5; 9 bases are shared with TRBD2. With 2 bases clipped from V and 2 bases from J, the junction kept 1 base outside the gene matches. The CDR3 runs 14 residues. Germline V gene lookup returns CDR1 SGDLS and CDR2 YYNGEE.

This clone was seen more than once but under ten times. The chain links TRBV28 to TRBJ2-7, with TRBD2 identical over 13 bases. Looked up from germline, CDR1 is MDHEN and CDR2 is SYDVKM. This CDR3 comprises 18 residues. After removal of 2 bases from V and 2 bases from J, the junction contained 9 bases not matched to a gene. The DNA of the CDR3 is TGTGCCAGCAGTTTAACTAGCGGGAGGGCCCGTCAAACCTACGAGCAGTACTTC. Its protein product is CASSLTSGRARQTYEQYF. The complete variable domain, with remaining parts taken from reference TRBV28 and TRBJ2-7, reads DVKVTQSSRYLVKRTGEKVFLECVQDMDHENMFWYRQDPGLGLRLIYFSYDVKMKEKGDIPEGYSVSREKKERFSLILESASTNQTSMYLCASSLTSGRARQTYEQYFGPGTRLTVT.

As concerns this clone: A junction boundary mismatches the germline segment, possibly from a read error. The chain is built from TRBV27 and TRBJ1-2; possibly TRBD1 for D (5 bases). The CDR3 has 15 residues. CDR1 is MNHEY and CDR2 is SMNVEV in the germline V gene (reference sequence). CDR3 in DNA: TGTGCCAGCAGGCCTCACCTCGACAGCCACTACGGCTACACCTTC. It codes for CASRPHLDSHYGYTF.